The present entry profiles one T cell receptor (beta chain) with its context. The antigen remains undetermined. The sample is drawn from a study of CD8+CD57+ T cells in acquired aplastic anemia. Study results and caveats: Patients and healthy controls showed no significant CD8+ Simpson's diversity difference.

The template used for profiling TCR beta VDJ and CDR3 was genomic DNA. TCRdb re-called the reads with MiXCR, one entry per CDR3 protein. Of some 170,000 distinct CDR3 sequences listed, roughly 45% are singletons. Per germline, CDR1 MGHRA and CDR2 YSYEKL. CDR3 size: 14 residues. V lost 7 bases, J lost 2 bases, and 14 bases lay in between. The sample taken for sequencing was sorted CD4+, CD8+, or CD8+CD57+ T cells (not recorded which) from PBMCs. This TCR was recovered from a human donor in good health. The chain combines TRBV4-1 with TRBJ1-2; D may be TRBD1 (6 bases). The chain's CDR3 is CASNVNRENYGYTF. As DNA, the CDR3 is TGCGCCAGCAACGTTAACAGGGAAAACTATGGCTACACCTTC.